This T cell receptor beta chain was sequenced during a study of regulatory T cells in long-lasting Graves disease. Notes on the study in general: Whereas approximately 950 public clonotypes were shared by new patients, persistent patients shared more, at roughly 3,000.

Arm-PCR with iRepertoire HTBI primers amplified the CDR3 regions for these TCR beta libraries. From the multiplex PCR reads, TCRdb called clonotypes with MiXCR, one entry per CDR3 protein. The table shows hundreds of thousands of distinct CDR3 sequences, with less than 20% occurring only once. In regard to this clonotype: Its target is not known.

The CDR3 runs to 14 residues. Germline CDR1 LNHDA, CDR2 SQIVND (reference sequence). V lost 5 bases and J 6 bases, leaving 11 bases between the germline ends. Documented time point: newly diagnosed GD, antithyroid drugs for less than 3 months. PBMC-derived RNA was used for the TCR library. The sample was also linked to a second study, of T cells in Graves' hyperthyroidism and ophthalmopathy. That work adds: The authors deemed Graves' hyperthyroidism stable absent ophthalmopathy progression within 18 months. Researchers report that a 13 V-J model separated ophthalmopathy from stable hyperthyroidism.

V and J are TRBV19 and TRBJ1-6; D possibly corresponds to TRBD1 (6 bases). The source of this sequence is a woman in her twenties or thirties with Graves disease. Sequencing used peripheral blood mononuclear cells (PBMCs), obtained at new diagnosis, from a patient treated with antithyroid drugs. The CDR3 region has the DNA TGTGCCAGTAGTCACGGGGGCGGTAATTCACCCCTCCACTTT. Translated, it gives CASSHGGGNSPLHF.